This T cell receptor (beta chain) comes out of a study of blood T cell repertoires in COVID-19. At the level of the study: Both acute and convalescent COVID-19 samples were obtained from the United States, Italy and Spain. Sample material is recorded as cDNA or gDNA derived from T cells, B-cell-depleted T cells, or PBMCs.

Per the original data handling: Using reference gene primer amplification, nucleated cell counts were estimated. Generated by immunoSEQ multiplex PCR, the TCRdb table keeps only in-frame clones and is missing some. The D gene and trimming were derived from the DNA, and the V and J assignments and clone size from that table. The table includes around 140,000 clones, around 86% detected once. CDR3 length: 15 amino acids. Trimming stripped 1 base from V and 6 bases from J, with 13 bases between. Looked up from germline, CDR1 is KGHDR and CDR2 is SFDVKD. V and J are TRBV24-1 and TRBJ2-3; perhaps TRBD1 as D (6 bases). The sequence came from a human donor in a cohort sampled during active COVID-19. Sequences were obtained from peripheral blood. The CDR3 DNA follows: TGTGCCACCAGTGATTTCCGGACAGTGAGCGATACGCAGTATTTT. Its translation is CATSDFRTVSDTQYF.